Below, 23 T cell receptor beta chains from the same sample are listed, as sequenced in a study of T-cell memory formation after mild COVID-19. Each CDR3 protein is one row after TCRdb ran MiXCR on the 5' RACE reads. The top ten hold approximately 12% of the sample, which has 540,000 or so distinct CDR3 sequences, 20% seen once. The material sequenced was PBMCs or a T cell subset sorted from them (not recorded which). The receptors stem from an adult woman who had mild COVID-19 (a few samples of this study predate the infection). Cell type and time point are not known.

V is TRBV4-1 and J is TRBJ1-5; no reliable D call. CDR3 size: 15 residues. The germline V and J ends were trimmed by 0 bases and 0 bases, with 6 bases remaining between them. CDR1 is MGHRA and CDR2 is YSYEKL in the germline V gene. The CDR3 bases are TGCGCCAGCAGCCAAGAGTGGGGTAGCAATCAGCCCCAGCATTTT. As protein: CASSQEWGSNQPQHF.

This clonotype was seen a few times. The chain is built from TRBV9 and TRBJ2-2; D gene ambiguous. V was trimmed by 4 bases and J by 9 bases, leaving 10 bases between them. Germline V gene sequence: CDR1 SGDLS, CDR2 YYNGEE. The CDR3 is made up of 12 amino acids. CDR3 nucleotide sequence: TGTGCCAGCAGCCCGACCAAGTGGGAGCTGTTTTTT. This sequence encodes CASSPTKWELFF.

This chain connects TRBV19 to TRBJ1-2; D remains ambiguous. Per germline, CDR1 LNHDA and CDR2 SQIVND (reference sequence). The CDR3 has 14 residues. Trimming shortened V by 0 bases and J by 4 bases, and 9 bases separated the two germline ends. The CDR3 region has the DNA TGTGCCAGTAGTATAGAAAGAGGCAGCTATGGCTACACCTTC. Translation gives CASSIERGSYGYTF.

In its sample, this clonotype was seen a few times. The chain recombines TRBV24-1 with TRBJ1-5, with 9 nucleotides matching TRBD1. The CDR3 runs to 13 residues. Per the germline V gene, CDR1 is KGHDR and CDR2 is SFDVKD. The V gene end was trimmed by 10 bases and the J gene end by 6 bases; junction bases not matched to a gene: 6. Written as DNA, the CDR3 is TGTGCCACGAACCCGGGACAGGGTCAGCCCCAGCATTTT. Protein: CATNPGQGQPQHF.

This clonotype was picked up a small number of times. CDR3 residues: CASTGLDYEQYF. The CDR3 nucleotides are TGTGCCAGCACGGGACTGGACTACGAGCAGTACTTC. This chain connects TRBV12-3 or TRBV12-4 to TRBJ2-7, with D possibly TRBD2 on 6 matching bases. Trimming removed 7 bases from V and 3 bases from J, with 10 bases in between. CDR3 length: 12 residues.

In its sample, this clonotype was seen many times. CDR3: CASSFGTGGAIAEQYF. CDR3 sequence (DNA): TGTGCCAGCAGCTTTGGGACAGGGGGCGCGATAGCCGAGCAGTACTTC. J is TRBJ2-7 and V is TRBV7-2; 12 nucleotides align to TRBD1. Trimming cost V 3 bases and J 6 bases; bases outside gene matches: 9. Germline values: CDR1 SGHTA, CDR2 FQGNSA. The CDR3 extends over 16 amino acids. Based on the CDR3 plus reference TRBV7-2 and TRBJ2-7, the full variable domain is GAGVSQSPSNKVTEKGKDVELRCDPISGHTALYWYRQSLGQGLEFLIYFQGNSAPDKSGLPSDRFSAERTGGSVSTLTIQRTQQEDSAVYLCASSFGTGGAIAEQYFGPGTRLTVT.

V is TRBV5-4 and J is TRBJ2-3; 10 bases are a match to TRBD2. With 4 bases clipped from V and 4 bases from J, the junction kept 12 bases outside the gene matches. The CDR3 spans 17 residues. Germline CDR1 and CDR2: SGHNT and YYREEE (reference sequence). CDR3 coding DNA: TGTGCCAGCAGCCCTCATTCAGCGGGGGGGCCGGCAGATACGCAGTATTTT. This codes for CASSPHSAGGPADTQYF.

This sequence joins TRBV4-1 and TRBJ1-2; the D is unclear. Germline CDR1 and CDR2: MGHRA and YSYEKL. Trimming stripped 0 bases from V and 8 bases from J, with 19 bases between. The CDR3 is 16 residues long. CDR3 bases: TGCGCCAGCAGCCAAGAAGTCTACGGTGAGGGCTCGGGCTACACCTTC. Translating it yields CASSQEVYGEGSGYTF.

This clonotype was seen more than once but under ten times. This chain links TRBV24-1 with TRBJ2-3, with a possible D match to TRBD1 (6 bases). The V end was cut by 0 bases, the J end by 6 bases, with 12 bases between. This CDR3 has 15 amino acids. Germline-derived CDR1 and CDR2 are KGHDR and SFDVKD. CDR3 DNA sequence: TGTGCCACCAGTGATTTGCTCCAGGGGCTTGATACGCAGTATTTT. This translates into CATSDLLQGLDTQYF.

This chain joins TRBV30 and TRBJ2-7, with 7 bases that match TRBD1. V shed 5 bases and J 2 bases; nucleotides not matched to a gene: 3. The CDR3 length is 12 residues. Germline V lookup: CDR1 GTSNPN, CDR2 SVGIG (reference sequence). The CDR3: CAWSGQAYEQYF. CDR3 nucleotide sequence: TGTGCCTGGTCCGGACAGGCCTACGAGCAGTACTTC.

This clonotype was seen a few times. This sequence joins TRBV7-9 and TRBJ2-1, with D perhaps being TRBD1 or TRBD2 (5 bases each). Between the trimmed V and J ends, which lost 2 bases and 8 bases, there was a span of 13 bases. There are 14 residues in the CDR3. Germline V gives CDR1 SEHNR, CDR2 FQNEAQ (reference sequence). CDR3 DNA: TGTGCCAGCAGCTTACCCGGGGCCGTCGATGAGCAGTTCTTC. Its translation is CASSLPGAVDEQFF. Variable domain in full (rest from reference TRBV7-9 and TRBJ2-1): DTGVSQNPRHKITKRGQNVTFRCDPISEHNRLYWYRQTLGQGPEFLTYFQNEAQLEKSRLLSDRFSAERPKGSFSTLEIQRTEQGDSAMYLCASSLPGAVDEQFFGPGTRLTVL.

This clonotype has at least ten counts. V usage is TRBV9 and J usage is TRBJ2-1; 9 bases are shared with TRBD2. V dropped 0 bases and J dropped 5; count of bases not matched to a gene: 3. This CDR3 region has 15 residues. The germline CDR1 and CDR2 sequences are SGDLS and YYNGEE. The chain's CDR3 is CASSVASGGNNEQFF. Written as DNA, the CDR3 is TGTGCCAGCAGCGTAGCCAGCGGGGGGAACAATGAGCAGTTCTTC.

The CDR3 DNA sequence: TGCGCCAGCAGCCTCAGTGGGCTAGCGGGAGAGGCCGAGCAGTACTTC. It specifies CASSLSGLAGEAEQYF. This chain connects TRBV5-1 to TRBJ2-7; 10 nucleotides match TRBD2. Germline V gene data show CDR1 as SGHRS and CDR2 as YFSETQ. V gave up 4 bases and J gave up 6 bases; unmatched junction bases: 13. CDR3 length equals 16 residues.

This clonotype was found a few times. The chain combines TRBV12-3 or TRBV12-4 with TRBJ1-1; TRBD1 agrees at 7 bases. The CDR3 is made up of 15 amino acids. V shed 6 bases and J 5 bases; nucleotides not matched to a gene: 12. CDR3 loop: CASSSDRTGGTEAFF. As DNA, the CDR3 is TGTGCCAGCAGCTCTGACCGGACAGGAGGAACTGAAGCTTTCTTT.

The chain is built from TRBV20-1 and TRBJ1-5, with D possibly being TRBD1 (6 bases). Germline V gene data show CDR1 as DFQATT and CDR2 as SNEGSKA (reference sequence). The CDR3 covers 16 residues. The V end was cut by 2 bases, the J end by 5 bases, with 19 bases between. The chain's CDR3 is CSARRRGGDLYQPQHF. CDR3 in DNA: TGCAGTGCTAGACGCCGAGGGGGGGACCTTTATCAGCCCCAGCATTTT.

This clonotype has a handful of counts. J is TRBJ2-3 and V is TRBV7-2; no reliable D call. Germline-derived CDR1 and CDR2 are SGHTA and FQGNSA. Trimming took 5 bases from V and 1 from J, leaving 10 bases between them. The CDR3 sequence is 14 residues long. The CDR3 DNA reads TGTGCCAGCAGCCACGGTTCCGGCACAGATACGCAGTATTTT. Protein product: CASSHGSGTDTQYF.

V and J are TRBV6-5 and TRBJ1-5; 7 bases align to TRBD1. CDR1 is MNHEY, CDR2 SVGAGI, per germline. This CDR3 has 15 residues. V shed 4 bases, J shed 4 bases, and the junction held 7 bases outside the gene matches. The DNA of the CDR3 is TGTGCCAGCAGTTCGTTGGACAGGATTAATCAGCCCCAGCATTTT. Its protein product is CASSSLDRINQPQHF.

This clonotype came up a few times. The chain recombines TRBV29-1 with TRBJ1-1; TRBD1 is a possible D gene (5 bases). V lost 4 bases, J lost 1 base, and 16 bases lay in between. The CDR3 loop spans 15 amino acids. Germline assignment: CDR1 SQVTM and CDR2 ANQGSEA. Here the CDR3 DNA reads TGCAGCGTTGCCGGGCGACAGTATCCGAACACTGAAGCTTTCTTT. It codes for CSVAGRQYPNTEAFF.

This chain uses TRBV20-1 with TRBJ2-7; 13 nucleotides line up with TRBD2. This CDR3 is built from 15 residues. Trimming at V came to 3 bases and at J to 4 bases, leaving 6 bases not matched to a gene. The germline V gene has CDR1 DFQATT and CDR2 SNEGSKA (reference sequence). In DNA form, the CDR3 reads TGCAGTGCTAGCTGGACTAGCGGGAGACAATACGAGCAGTACTTC. Encoded protein: CSASWTSGRQYEQYF.

This clonotype was seen a few times. The chain recombines TRBV29-1 with TRBJ2-3; 9 bases align to TRBD1. The length of the CDR3 is 14 residues. Germline-derived CDR1 and CDR2 are SQVTM and ANQGSEA. V trimming: 4 bases; J trimming: 3 bases; junction bases outside the gene matches: 5. This CDR3 is CSVGYGQGTDTQYF. The CDR3 coding sequence is TGCAGCGTTGGGTATGGACAGGGGACAGATACGCAGTATTTT.

The CDR3 region has the DNA TGTGCCAGCAGTGAATATGGGAGGGTCAATGAGCAGTTCTTC. It codes for CASSEYGRVNEQFF. The chain joins TRBV25-1 to TRBJ2-1, with TRBD2 matching over 7 bases. The CDR3 loop spans 14 amino acids. V dropped 0 bases and J dropped 6; count of bases not matched to a gene: 2. Germline values: CDR1 MGHDK, CDR2 SYGVNS.

The V call is TRBV6-5, the J call TRBJ2-3; 8 bases agree with TRBD2. This CDR3 is built from 16 residues. Unmatched junction bases numbered 5, after V lost 2 bases and J lost 1 base. CDR1 is MNHEY and CDR2 is SVGAGI in the germline V gene. CDR3 protein: CASSYRSAGGTDTQYF. Here the CDR3 DNA reads TGTGCCAGCAGTTACCGGTCAGCGGGGGGCACAGATACGCAGTATTTT.

This chain links TRBV9 with TRBJ2-1, with 9 bases lining up with TRBD1. With V trimmed by 4 bases and J by 8 bases, 10 bases remained unmatched. Germline V gene data show CDR1 as SGDLS and CDR2 as YYNGEE. The CDR3 covers 15 residues. The CDR3 region is CASSPGQGMGYEQFF. In nucleotides, the CDR3 is TGTGCCAGCAGCCCTGGACAGGGGATGGGGTATGAGCAGTTCTTC. Drawing the rest from reference TRBV9 and TRBJ2-1, the complete variable domain is DSGVTQTPKHLITATGQRVTLRCSPRSGDLSVYWYQQSLDQGLQFLIQYYNGEERAKGNILERFSAQQFPDLHSELNLSSLELGDSALYFCASSPGQGMGYEQFFGPGTRLTVL.